This record looks at one T cell receptor beta chain sequence and its context. The ends were cut back, 3 bases at V and 8 bases at J, with 21 bases in the middle. The germline gives CDR1 ENHRY, CDR2 SYGVKD. CDR3 size: 16 residues. This sample is drawn from a study of cytomegalovirus exposure and HLA in healthy donors. Primers for the PCR totalled 60 Vbeta and 13 Jbeta. Method: immunoSEQ multiplex PCR; TCRdb's copy keeps in-frame clones and lacks some. There are about 190,000 clones in the sample; more than 75% occur only once, and 1.5% to 2% lies in the top ten. V and J are TRBV10-3 and TRBJ2-3; a weak D match, TRBD2 (6 bases). Material for sequencing was PBMCs. The sequence came from a woman aged 18-29 years in good health and CMV-seronegative. The CDR3 DNA reads TGTGCCATCAGTGACCTTGGGACTGAAAGGTGGGGTACGCAGTATTTT. Encoded protein: CAISDLGTERWGTQYF.